These T cell receptor beta chains were read from a single sample in a study of beta chain features in type 1 diabetes. Sequencing was performed with immunoSEQ multiplex PCR; in TCRdb, only in-frame clones are kept and a portion is missing. The sample includes approximately 380,000 clones, around 15% of them seen just once. The sequencing sample was made of naive CD4+ T cells from blood. The receptors were sampled from a woman aged 18-29 years in good health. Each CDR3 is given with its conserved first and last residue. Fields, in order: J gene, V gene, D gene, clone size, CDR3 DNA, CDR3 protein. A D gene is named only where the DNA matches it firmly. Clone size is given for some rows only: seen once, a few or many times, or a class if the clone is expanded.

j_call: TRBJ2-3; v_call: TRBV25-1; d_call: TRBD1; clone_size: few; cdr3_nt: TGTGCCAGCAGTGAAGGGGGACAGCCCACAGATACGCAGTATTTT; cdr3_aa: CASSEGGQPTDTQYF
j_call: TRBJ2-5; v_call: TRBV7-8; d_call: TRBD2; clone_size: few; cdr3_nt: TGTGCCAGCAGCTTAGCCGGGGGGACTCAAGAGACCCAGTACTTC; cdr3_aa: CASSLAGGTQETQYF
j_call: TRBJ2-5; v_call: TRBV7-7; d_call: TRBD2; clone_size: .; cdr3_nt: TGTGCTAGCAGCTGGACTAGCGGGAATTTAGAGACCCAGTACTTC; cdr3_aa: CASSWTSGNLETQYF
j_call: TRBJ1-2; v_call: TRBV19; d_call: .; clone_size: few; cdr3_nt: TGTGCCAGTAGTAGAACAGGGACCTATGGCTACACCTTC; cdr3_aa: CASSRTGTYGYTF
j_call: TRBJ1-2; v_call: TRBV6-5; d_call: .; clone_size: few; cdr3_nt: TGTGCCAGCACGGCAGGGTCGTACTATGGCTACACCTTC; cdr3_aa: CASTAGSYYGYTF
j_call: TRBJ2-7; v_call: TRBV19; d_call: TRBD1; clone_size: few; cdr3_nt: TGTGCCAGTAGTATAGGAGGGGGCGACGAGCAGTACTTC; cdr3_aa: CASSIGGGDEQYF
j_call: TRBJ1-4; v_call: TRBV7-9; d_call: TRBD1; clone_size: .; cdr3_nt: TGTGCCAGCAGCTTAACCCGTTTTGCCCAGGGGGCGCTCGAAAAACTGTTTTTT; cdr3_aa: CASSLTRFAQGALEKLFF
j_call: TRBJ1-2; v_call: TRBV9; d_call: .; clone_size: .; cdr3_nt: TGTGCCAGCAGCGGTACAGTAGCTAACTATGGCTACACCTTC; cdr3_aa: CASSGTVANYGYTF
j_call: TRBJ1-1; v_call: TRBV19; d_call: .; clone_size: .; cdr3_nt: TGTGCCAGTAGCGGTCGTATGACAGAGAACACTGAAGCTTTCTTT; cdr3_aa: CASSGRMTENTEAFF
j_call: TRBJ2-1; v_call: TRBV5-4; d_call: .; clone_size: .; cdr3_nt: TGTGCCAGCACCACAACTAACTCCTACAATGAGCAGTTCTTC; cdr3_aa: CASTTTNSYNEQFF
j_call: TRBJ2-3; v_call: TRBV7-9; d_call: TRBD2; clone_size: .; cdr3_nt: TGTGCCAGCAGCCGACCCGGGACTAGCGGGAGCATAGATACGCAGTATTTT; cdr3_aa: CASSRPGTSGSIDTQYF
j_call: TRBJ1-5; v_call: TRBV6-1; d_call: TRBD1; clone_size: few; cdr3_nt: TGTGCCAGCAGGGAGACAGGGGAGCCTCAGCCCCAGCATTTT; cdr3_aa: CASRETGEPQPQHF
j_call: TRBJ2-6; v_call: TRBV7-9; d_call: .; clone_size: .; cdr3_nt: TGTGCCAGCAGCTTCGGAGGTACTGGGGCCAACGTCCTGACTTTC; cdr3_aa: CASSFGGTGANVLTF
j_call: TRBJ2-5; v_call: TRBV7-8; d_call: .; clone_size: .; cdr3_nt: TGTGCCAGCACCCCAGTTTTGGAGACCCAGTACTTC; cdr3_aa: CASTPVLETQYF
j_call: TRBJ2-2; v_call: TRBV9; d_call: .; clone_size: few; cdr3_nt: TGTGCCAGCAGCGTAGTACTGAACACCGGGGAGCTGTTTTTT; cdr3_aa: CASSVVLNTGELFF
j_call: TRBJ2-5; v_call: TRBV30; d_call: .; clone_size: few; cdr3_nt: TGTGCCTGGAGTGACAGACCGATCGGGACCCAGTACTTC; cdr3_aa: CAWSDRPIGTQYF
j_call: TRBJ2-7; v_call: TRBV11-2; d_call: TRBD2; clone_size: .; cdr3_nt: TGTGCCAGCAACTCGCTTGGGGCGGGAGAGAGGTCCTACGAGCAGTACTTC; cdr3_aa: CASNSLGAGERSYEQYF
j_call: TRBJ2-1; v_call: TRBV5-1; d_call: .; clone_size: .; cdr3_nt: TGCGCCAGCAGCTTGGGGCTAGCCGTAAATGAGCAGTTCTTC; cdr3_aa: CASSLGLAVNEQFF
j_call: TRBJ1-1; v_call: TRBV29-1; d_call: .; clone_size: .; cdr3_nt: TGCAGCGTTCAGGTCAAGAGCACTGAAGCTTTCTTT; cdr3_aa: CSVQVKSTEAFF
j_call: TRBJ2-2; v_call: TRBV9; d_call: TRBD2; clone_size: .; cdr3_nt: TGTGCCAGCGGGGAGCTAGCGGGAGGTTACACCGGGGAGCTGTTTTTT; cdr3_aa: CASGELAGGYTGELFF
j_call: TRBJ2-1; v_call: TRBV7-8; d_call: .; clone_size: .; cdr3_nt: TGTGCCAGCAGCTTCTCTATCGCCTTCGCGGGGCCCTACAATGAGCAGTTCTTC; cdr3_aa: CASSFSIAFAGPYNEQFF
j_call: TRBJ2-1; v_call: TRBV28; d_call: TRBD2; clone_size: few; cdr3_nt: TGTGCCAGCAGACTATTGGGGACTAGCGGCTACAATGAGCAGTTCTTC; cdr3_aa: CASRLLGTSGYNEQFF
j_call: TRBJ1-5; v_call: TRBV7-9; d_call: .; clone_size: few; cdr3_nt: TGTGCCAGCAGCTTAACAGGGCCCCAGCCCCAGCATTTT; cdr3_aa: CASSLTGPQPQHF
j_call: TRBJ2-7; v_call: TRBV19; d_call: TRBD2; clone_size: few; cdr3_nt: TGTGCAGTGCGGGGGATCGTGTACGAGCAGTACTTC; cdr3_aa: CAVRGIVYEQYF
j_call: TRBJ2-1; v_call: TRBV7-3; d_call: TRBD2; clone_size: few; cdr3_nt: TGTGCCAGCAGCTTAACTAGCGGGAGGGAACGTGAGCAGTTCTTC; cdr3_aa: CASSLTSGREREQFF
j_call: TRBJ2-1; v_call: TRBV25-1; d_call: TRBD2; clone_size: few; cdr3_nt: TGTGCCAGCAGTCAGACTAGCGGGAGGCACAATGAGCAGTTCTTC; cdr3_aa: CASSQTSGRHNEQFF
j_call: TRBJ2-7; v_call: TRBV7-9; d_call: TRBD2; clone_size: .; cdr3_nt: TGTGCCAGCAGCATGCCACCTAGCGGAGGGTCCTACGAGCAGTACTTC; cdr3_aa: CASSMPPSGGSYEQYF
j_call: TRBJ2-1; v_call: TRBV28; d_call: TRBD1; clone_size: .; cdr3_nt: TGTGCCAGCAGTTCGGACAGGGGAAGAAAGTTCTTC; cdr3_aa: CASSSDRGRKFF
j_call: TRBJ1-1; v_call: TRBV29-1; d_call: .; clone_size: .; cdr3_nt: TGCAGCGTCAGGGGCGGGGGAACTGAAGCTTTCTTT; cdr3_aa: CSVRGGGTEAFF
j_call: TRBJ1-5; v_call: TRBV4-2; d_call: .; clone_size: .; cdr3_nt: TGTGCCAGCAGCCAAGTAGAGCCCAGGGGTACGGGCAATCAGCCCCAGCATTTT; cdr3_aa: CASSQVEPRGTGNQPQHF
j_call: TRBJ2-1; v_call: TRBV7-2; d_call: TRBD2; clone_size: .; cdr3_nt: TGTGCCAGCAGCTTAGAGTCGACCGGCGGGAGGGCCTACAATGAGCAGTTCTTC; cdr3_aa: CASSLESTGGRAYNEQFF
j_call: TRBJ1-1; v_call: TRBV4-2; d_call: .; clone_size: .; cdr3_nt: TGTGCCAGCAGCCAAGACAGGGGTAGAGGTACTGAAGCTTTCTTT; cdr3_aa: CASSQDRGRGTEAFF
j_call: TRBJ2-4; v_call: TRBV9; d_call: TRBD2; clone_size: .; cdr3_nt: TGTGCCAGCAGCGGGGGGGGAACCAAAAACATTCAGTACTTC; cdr3_aa: CASSGGGTKNIQYF
j_call: TRBJ1-2; v_call: TRBV14; d_call: .; clone_size: .; cdr3_nt: TGTGCCAGCAGCCAATTTGTGCGGGGCGGCTATGGCTACACCTTC; cdr3_aa: CASSQFVRGGYGYTF
j_call: TRBJ2-1; v_call: TRBV5-6; d_call: .; clone_size: few; cdr3_nt: TGTGCCAGCAGCTTGGGAGGTGAGCAGTTCTTC; cdr3_aa: CASSLGGEQFF
j_call: TRBJ2-5; v_call: TRBV11-2; d_call: .; clone_size: .; cdr3_nt: TGTGCCAGCAGCTTAGACCCCCAGGACACCCCCCAGTGGTACTTC; cdr3_aa: CASSLDPQDTPQWYF
j_call: TRBJ1-1; v_call: TRBV18; d_call: TRBD1; clone_size: few; cdr3_nt: TGTGCCAGCTCACTGGGACAGGGGAATGAAGCTTTCTTT; cdr3_aa: CASSLGQGNEAFF
j_call: TRBJ2-1; v_call: TRBV10-3; d_call: .; clone_size: few; cdr3_nt: TGTGCCATCAAATCGGGTACTCCTGAACCCGGTGAGCAGTTCTTC; cdr3_aa: CAIKSGTPEPGEQFF
j_call: TRBJ2-1; v_call: TRBV7-9; d_call: .; clone_size: few; cdr3_nt: TGTGCCAGCAGCTTTCAGGGGTCTTCCTCCTACAATGAGCAGTTCTTC; cdr3_aa: CASSFQGSSSYNEQFF
j_call: TRBJ2-7; v_call: TRBV7-8; d_call: TRBD2; clone_size: few; cdr3_nt: TGTGCCAGCAGCCTCCCAACTAGCGGGAGAGGCGAGCAGTACTTC; cdr3_aa: CASSLPTSGRGEQYF
j_call: TRBJ2-5; v_call: TRBV2; d_call: .; clone_size: few; cdr3_nt: TGTGCCAGCAGTGTAACTCGGCAAGAGACCCAGTACTTC; cdr3_aa: CASSVTRQETQYF
j_call: TRBJ2-7; v_call: TRBV9; d_call: TRBD2; clone_size: few; cdr3_nt: TGTGCCAGCAGCCTAGGACTAGCGGGAGTCGGCGAGCAGTACTTC; cdr3_aa: CASSLGLAGVGEQYF
j_call: TRBJ1-2; v_call: TRBV15; d_call: .; clone_size: .; cdr3_nt: TGTGCCACCAGCAGAGATCCAGGGAGGTCCTATGGCTACACCTTC; cdr3_aa: CATSRDPGRSYGYTF
j_call: TRBJ1-1; v_call: TRBV13; d_call: .; clone_size: few; cdr3_nt: TGTGCCAGCAGCTTAGGCAGGGGTTCCATGAACACTGAAGCTTTCTTT; cdr3_aa: CASSLGRGSMNTEAFF
j_call: TRBJ2-3; v_call: TRBV7-2; d_call: .; clone_size: few; cdr3_nt: TGTGCCAGCAGCCATCAGGGAACAGCCCCCACAGATACGCAGTATTTT; cdr3_aa: CASSHQGTAPTDTQYF
j_call: TRBJ2-1; v_call: TRBV25-1; d_call: TRBD1; clone_size: few; cdr3_nt: TGTGCCAGCACGACAGGGGTGGGTGAGCAGTTCTTC; cdr3_aa: CASTTGVGEQFF
j_call: TRBJ2-1; v_call: TRBV5-1; d_call: .; clone_size: .; cdr3_nt: TGCGCCAGCAGCTTGGCTGGCGGAGCGTACAATGAGCAGTTCTTC; cdr3_aa: CASSLAGGAYNEQFF
j_call: TRBJ2-4; v_call: TRBV15; d_call: .; clone_size: few; cdr3_nt: TGTGCCACCAGCACCTACAACAGTCCCAAAAACATTCAGTACTTC; cdr3_aa: CATSTYNSPKNIQYF
j_call: TRBJ2-5; v_call: TRBV7-9; d_call: .; clone_size: few; cdr3_nt: TGTGCCAGCAGCTTAGCCCTAGCACAAGAGACCCAGTACTTC; cdr3_aa: CASSLALAQETQYF
j_call: TRBJ2-7; v_call: TRBV2; d_call: TRBD2; clone_size: few; cdr3_nt: TGTGCCAGCAGCAGCGGGGAGGTGGGAAAGTACTTC; cdr3_aa: CASSSGEVGKYF
j_call: TRBJ2-5; v_call: TRBV7-9; d_call: TRBD2; clone_size: .; cdr3_nt: TGTGCCAGCAGCTCAGCGGGAGGGCCTGGAGAGACCCAGTACTTC; cdr3_aa: CASSSAGGPGETQYF
j_call: TRBJ2-6; v_call: TRBV5-1; d_call: .; clone_size: few; cdr3_nt: TGCGCCAGCAGCTTGGTTCCGAGCTCTGGGGCCAACGTCCTGACTTTC; cdr3_aa: CASSLVPSSGANVLTF
j_call: TRBJ2-7; v_call: TRBV7-9; d_call: TRBD2; clone_size: .; cdr3_nt: TGTGCCAGCAGCGCAAGCGGGACGGCTTACGAGCAGTACTTC; cdr3_aa: CASSASGTAYEQYF